The entry below describes one T cell receptor beta chain. At one of its ends the junction is not consistent with the germline gene, which may arise from a read error. One entry per CDR3 protein results from TCRdb running MiXCR on the 5' RACE reads. The repertoire consists of tens of thousands of distinct CDR3 sequences, with approximately 9% occurring once and the leading ten covering roughly 10%. This sample is part of a study of T-cell memory formation after mild COVID-19. The CDR3 loop spans 16 amino acids. Germline V gene lookup returns CDR1 SGHRS and CDR2 YFSETQ. The sample consisted of PBMCs or a T cell subset sorted from them (not recorded which). The origin of this receptor is an adult woman who had mild COVID-19 (a few samples of this study predate the infection). Cell type and time point are not known. J is TRBJ2-1 and V is TRBV5-1; 7 bases are a match to TRBD2. The CDR3 DNA reads TGCGCCAGCAGCTTGTTTCCCCTGACTAGCTACCATGAGCAGTTCTTC. It is translated as CASSLFPLTSYHEQFF.